These 14 T cell receptor beta chains share one sample of origin, sequenced in a study of siplizumab effects on memory and regulatory T cells. TCRdb keeps only in-frame clones here, not all; method: immunoSEQ multiplex PCR. The data hold about 94,000 clones, with 94% observed a single time. Specimen: non-Treg CD4+ T cells sorted from blood. Receptor source: a human donor in good health.

The gene calls are TRBV5-1 and TRBJ2-1; D unresolved. CDR1 is SGHRS, CDR2 YFSETQ, per germline. V gave up 4 bases and J gave up 4 bases, with 18 bases separating them. The length of the CDR3 is 16 residues. The CDR3 loop reads CASSAAVTAPYNEQFF. The DNA for the CDR3 is TGCGCCAGCAGCGCGGCGGTCACGGCTCCTTACAATGAGCAGTTCTTC.

This clone is a singleton in its sample. This rearrangement joins TRBV6-1 to TRBJ1-1; D not certain. With 0 bases removed from V and 3 bases from J, the gap between germline ends came to 14 bases. The CDR3 is 16 amino acids. In germline, CDR1 is MNHNS, CDR2 SASEGT. For the CDR3, the DNA is TGTGCCAGCAGTGAAGCCCAAGTGTGGACGGACACTGAAGCTTTCTTT. It codes for CASSEAQVWTDTEAFF.

The rearrangement links TRBV6-4 to TRBJ1-6; the D gene is possibly TRBD1 (5 bases). CDR3 size: 13 residues. From germline, CDR1 is MRHNA and CDR2 SNTAGT. Trimming took 6 bases from V and 7 from J, leaving 10 bases between them. CDR3 DNA: TGTGCCAGCAGGGGAGGGGAAAATTCACCCCTCCACTTT. Translating it yields CASRGGENSPLHF.

The chain carries TRBV21-1 and TRBJ2-5; the D call in the table, TRBD2, was not verified against the DNA. TRBV21-1 is a known pseudogene. This CDR3 spans 16 amino acids. CDR3 residues: CASIPNLPWRPETQYF. For the CDR3, the DNA is TGTGCCAGCATCCCAAACCTCCCGTGGCGGCCGGAGACCCAGTACTTC.

V is TRBV6-5 and J is TRBJ2-7, with TRBD1 identical over 10 bases. Germline-derived CDR1 and CDR2 are MNHEY and SVGAGI. CDR3 length: 14 residues. Trimming cost V 5 bases and J 2 bases; bases outside gene matches: 3. CDR3 DNA: TGTGCCAGCAGTATTGGGACAGGGGCCTACGAGCAGTACTTC. Translating gives CASSIGTGAYEQYF.

This clone has a single count. The V and J genes are TRBV18 and TRBJ2-7, with D perhaps TRBD1 (5 bases). V was cut by 6 bases and J by 0 bases, with 12 bases left in between. Germline lookup yields CDR1 KGHSH and CDR2 LQKENI. This CDR3 region has 14 residues. CDR3 coding DNA: TGTGCCAGCTCCCTGGACACACTCTCCTACGAGCAGTACTTC. It yields the protein CASSLDTLSYEQYF. The variable domain in full, with the rest retrieved from reference TRBV18 and TRBJ2-7, is NAGVMQNPRHLVRRRGQEARLRCSPMKGHSHVYWYRQLPEEGLKFMVYLQKENIIDESGMPKERFSAEFPKEGPSILRIQQVVRGDSAAYFCASSLDTLSYEQYFGPGTRLTVT.

The CDR3 bases are TGTGCCAGCAGTGTAGAACGGTACACCGGGGAGCTGTTTTTT. The encoded protein is CASSVERYTGELFF. This sequence joins TRBV6-1 and TRBJ2-2; D not certain. The CDR3 has 14 amino acids. Germline V gene sequence: CDR1 MNHNS, CDR2 SASEGT. With 4 bases removed from V and 3 bases from J, the gap between germline ends came to 9 bases.

The chain couples TRBV5-1 to TRBJ2-5, with TRBD2 matching 8 bases. Trimming cost V 3 bases and J 4 bases; bases outside gene matches: 5. Germline assignment: CDR1 SGHRS and CDR2 YFSETQ. The CDR3 is made up of 14 amino acids. The CDR3: CASSSGSGGETQYF. The CDR3 coding sequence is TGCGCCAGCAGCTCTGGGAGCGGGGGAGAGACCCAGTACTTC.

This clone has only a few counts. V gene TRBV11-2 combines with J gene TRBJ1-5; D not certain. The CDR3 is made up of 13 amino acids. Germline values: CDR1 SGHAT, CDR2 FQNNGV. Between the trimmed V and J ends, which lost 3 bases and 5 bases, there was a span of 8 bases. CDR3 amino acids: CASSFASDQPQHF. The CDR3, as DNA: TGTGCCAGCAGCTTCGCTTCGGATCAGCCCCAGCATTTT.

V usage is TRBV6-4 and J usage is TRBJ1-1; 9 bases match TRBD1. The CDR3 length is 18 residues. V lost 0 bases, J lost 5 bases, and 13 bases stayed unmatched. Germline V CDR1 and CDR2: MRHNA, SNTAGT. The CDR3 DNA is TGTGCCAGCAGTGACTCGATTCCCCGGACAGGGGAAGGGACTGAAGCTTTCTTT. Translation: CASSDSIPRTGEGTEAFF.

The CDR3 region has the DNA TGTGCCAGCAGCTTGGGTAGCCCCCCTGGAAACACCATATATTTT. This translates into CASSLGSPPGNTIYF. The rearrangement joins TRBV11-3 to TRBJ1-3; D call uncertain. The CDR3 totals 15 residues. V was pared by 3 bases and J by 2 bases, with 11 bases between. Per the germline V gene, CDR1 is SGHNT and CDR2 is YENEEA.

This chain connects TRBV11-2 to TRBJ2-6; perhaps D is TRBD1 or TRBD2 (5 bases each). V gave up 2 bases and J gave up 1 base, with 12 bases separating them. Germline-derived CDR1 and CDR2 are SGHAT and FQNNGV. The CDR3 sequence is 17 residues long. CDR3 sequence: CASSLSVGGSGANVLTF. The CDR3 nucleotides read TGTGCCAGCAGCTTATCGGTTGGGGGTTCTGGGGCCAACGTCCTGACTTTC.

The chain uses TRBV5-1 and TRBJ1-1, with TRBD1 matching over 7 bases. The V segment lost 4 bases and the J segment 5 bases; nucleotides outside the gene matches: 5. CDR1 SGHRS and CDR2 YFSETQ come from the germline V gene. The CDR3 contains 13 residues. This CDR3 reads CASSLLTGTEAFF. CDR3 nucleotides: TGCGCCAGCAGCCTCCTGACAGGGACTGAAGCTTTCTTT.

This rearrangement joins TRBV11-3 to TRBJ2-7; D might be TRBD2 (5 bases). The V gene lost 5 bases and the J gene lost 4 bases, with 12 bases spanning the gap. The germline CDR1 and CDR2 sequences are SGHNT and YENEEA. The CDR3 sequence is 13 residues long. Here the CDR3 reads CASSLGLEYEQYF. CDR3 nucleotides: TGTGCCAGCAGCCTCGGACTCGAATACGAGCAGTACTTC.